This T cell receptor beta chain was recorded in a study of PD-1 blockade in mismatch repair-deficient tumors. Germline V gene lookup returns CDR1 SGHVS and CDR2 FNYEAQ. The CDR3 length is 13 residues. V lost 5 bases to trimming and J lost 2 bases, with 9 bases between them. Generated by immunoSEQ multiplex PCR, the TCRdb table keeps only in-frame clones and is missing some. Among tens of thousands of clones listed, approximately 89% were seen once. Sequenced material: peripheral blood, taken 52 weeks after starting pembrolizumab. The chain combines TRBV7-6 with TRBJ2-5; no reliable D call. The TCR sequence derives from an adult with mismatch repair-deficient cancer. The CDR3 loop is CASSHGRQETQYF. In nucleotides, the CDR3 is TGTGCCAGCAGCCACGGACGGCAAGAGACCCAGTACTTC.